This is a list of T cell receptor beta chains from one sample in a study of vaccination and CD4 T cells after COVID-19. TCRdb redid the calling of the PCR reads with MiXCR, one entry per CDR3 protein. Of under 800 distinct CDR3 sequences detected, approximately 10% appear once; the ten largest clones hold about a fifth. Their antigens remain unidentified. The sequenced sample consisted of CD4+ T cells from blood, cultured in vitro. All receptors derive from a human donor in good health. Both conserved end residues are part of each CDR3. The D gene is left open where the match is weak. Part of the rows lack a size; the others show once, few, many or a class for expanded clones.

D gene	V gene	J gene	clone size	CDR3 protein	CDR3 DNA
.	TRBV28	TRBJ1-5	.	CASSGTNQPQHF	TGTGCCAGCAGTGGTACCAATCAGCCCCAGCATTTT
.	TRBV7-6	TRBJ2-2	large	CASRQTPNTGELFF	TGTGCCAGCAGACAGACCCCGAACACCGGGGAGCTGTTTTTT
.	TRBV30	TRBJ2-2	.	CAWSEFGSGNTGELFF	TGTGCCTGGAGTGAGTTTGGTTCAGGGAACACCGGGGAGCTGTTTTTT
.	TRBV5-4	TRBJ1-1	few	CASSSTTLSTEAFF	TGTGCCAGCAGCTCGACCACGTTAAGCACTGAAGCTTTCTTT
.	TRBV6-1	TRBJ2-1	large	CASRSLRLNEQFF	TGTGCCAGCAGGTCACTCCGGTTGAATGAGCAGTTCTTC
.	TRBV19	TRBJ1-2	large	CASKKPGGTGYTF	TGTGCCAGTAAAAAGCCTGGCGGTACTGGCTACACCTTC
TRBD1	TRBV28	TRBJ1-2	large	CASSSGGGQGAVSGYTF	TGTGCCAGCAGCTCAGGGGGGGGACAGGGGGCGGTGAGTGGCTACACCTTC
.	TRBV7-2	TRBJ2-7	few	CASSLGNHYEQYF	TGTGCCAGCAGCTTAGGGAACCACTACGAGCAGTACTTC
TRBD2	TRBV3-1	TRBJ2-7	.	CASSQAGGRDEQYF	TGTGCCAGCAGCCAAGCGGGAGGCAGGGACGAGCAGTACTTC
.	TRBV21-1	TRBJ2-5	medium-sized	CASSKVAGKETQYF	TGTGCCAGCAGCAAAGTTGCCGGAAAAGAGACCCAGTACTTC
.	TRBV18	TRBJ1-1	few	CASSGWSGQGGTEAFF	TGTGCCAGCTCAGGTTGGAGTGGGCAGGGTGGAACTGAAGCTTTCTTT
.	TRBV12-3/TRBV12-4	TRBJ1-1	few	CASSQEDGLRSEAFF	TGTGCCAGCAGTCAGGAGGACGGCCTCAGGAGTGAAGCTTTCTTT
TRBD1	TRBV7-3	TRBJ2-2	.	CASSLSRDRENTGELFF	TGTGCCAGCAGCTTAAGTCGGGACAGAGAGAACACCGGGGAGCTGTTTTTT
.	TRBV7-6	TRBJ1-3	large	CASSLGLSGNTIYF	TGTGCCAGCAGCTTAGGGCTCTCTGGAAACACCATATATTTT
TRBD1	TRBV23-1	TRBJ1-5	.	CASPRGQGSQPQHF	TGCGCCAGCCCCCGAGGACAGGGGTCTCAGCCCCAGCATTTT
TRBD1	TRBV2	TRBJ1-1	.	CASGQGAQNTEAFF	TGTGCCAGCGGACAGGGGGCTCAGAACACTGAAGCTTTCTTT
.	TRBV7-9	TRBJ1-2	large	CASSLGGSAWYGYTF	TGTGCCAGCAGCTTAGGGGGTTCCGCTTGGTATGGCTACACCTTC
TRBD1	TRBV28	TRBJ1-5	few	CASSWDRVDQPQHF	TGTGCCAGCAGTTGGGACAGGGTGGATCAGCCCCAGCATTTT
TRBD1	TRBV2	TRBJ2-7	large	CASSVAGQASYEQYF	TGTGCCAGCAGTGTGGCGGGACAGGCGTCCTACGAGCAGTACTTC
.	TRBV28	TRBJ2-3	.	CASSSPGLQSDTQYF	TGTGCCAGCAGTTCCCCGGGACTCCAATCAGATACGCAGTATTTT
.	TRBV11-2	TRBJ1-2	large	CASSLVISAGNYGYTF	TGTGCCAGCAGCTTAGTTATATCGGCGGGCAACTATGGCTACACCTTC
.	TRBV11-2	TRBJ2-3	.	CASRSLRGRHYGDTQYF	TGTGCCAGCAGATCCCTGAGGGGCCGCCACTACGGAGATACGCAGTATTTT
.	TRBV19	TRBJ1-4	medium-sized	CASTPGTAPKKLFF	TGTGCCAGTACCCCCGGGACGGCCCCGAAGAAACTGTTTTTT
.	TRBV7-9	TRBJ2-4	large	CASSLGTGDIQYF	TGTGCCAGCAGCTTGGGGACGGGGGACATTCAGTACTTC
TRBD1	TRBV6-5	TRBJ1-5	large	CASSYPGTGNSNQPQHF	TGTGCCAGCAGTTACCCCGGGACAGGGAATAGCAATCAGCCCCAGCATTTT
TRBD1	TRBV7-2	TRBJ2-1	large	CASSRDRTYNEQFF	TGTGCCAGCAGCAGGGACAGGACCTACAATGAGCAGTTCTTC
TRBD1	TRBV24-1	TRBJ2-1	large	CATSEVGRQGLEQFF	TGTGCCACCAGTGAGGTTGGTAGACAGGGTTTGGAGCAGTTCTTC
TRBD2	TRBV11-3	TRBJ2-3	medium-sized	CASSLGTSGRTDTQYF	TGTGCCAGCAGCCTTGGGACTAGCGGGAGAACAGATACGCAGTATTTT
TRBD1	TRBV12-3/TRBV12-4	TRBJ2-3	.	CASTLTMTGEVDTQYF	TGTGCCAGCACCCTCACCATGACAGGGGAGGTGGATACGCAGTATTTT
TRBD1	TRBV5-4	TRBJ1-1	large	CASTLGGRGLTEAFF	TGTGCCAGCACCCTGGGGGGCAGGGGGCTTACTGAAGCTTTCTTT
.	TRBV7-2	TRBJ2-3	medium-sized	CASLGQTTDTQYF	TGTGCCAGCCTTGGCCAGACCACAGATACGCAGTATTTT
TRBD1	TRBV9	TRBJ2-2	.	CASSVGGQGSGELFF	TGTGCCAGCAGCGTAGGGGGACAGGGGTCCGGGGAGCTGTTTTTT
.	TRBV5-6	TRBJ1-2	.	CASSLVSPNYGYTF	TGTGCCAGCAGCTTGGTGTCACCGAACTATGGCTACACCTTC
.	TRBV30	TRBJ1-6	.	CAWSVQNSPLHF	TGTGCCTGGAGTGTACAGAATTCACCCCTCCACTTT
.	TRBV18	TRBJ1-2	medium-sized	CASSPAAGNEGYTF	TGTGCCAGCTCACCAGCCGCAGGGAATGAAGGCTACACCTTC
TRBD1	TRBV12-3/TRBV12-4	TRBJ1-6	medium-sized	CASRQGNISPLHF	TGTGCCTCTCGACAGGGAAATATTTCACCCCTCCACTTT
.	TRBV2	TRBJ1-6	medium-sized	CASSALQGSRNSPLHF	TGTGCCAGCAGCGCCCTACAGGGTTCTCGTAATTCACCCCTCCACTTT
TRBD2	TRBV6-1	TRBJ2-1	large	CASGSAGGTYNEQFF	TGTGCCAGCGGATCAGCGGGGGGCACCTACAATGAGCAGTTCTTC
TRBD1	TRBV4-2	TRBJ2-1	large	CASSPGQLEQFF	TGTGCCAGCAGCCCGGGACAGCTTGAGCAGTTCTTC
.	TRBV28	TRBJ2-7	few	CASSLPGLNPYEQYF	TGTGCCAGCAGCCTCCCGGGACTGAACCCCTACGAGCAGTACTTC
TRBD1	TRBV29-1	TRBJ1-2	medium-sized	CSVAGQGEGYTF	TGCAGCGTTGCCGGACAGGGTGAAGGCTACACCTTC
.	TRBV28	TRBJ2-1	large	CASRMYSPPDEQFF	TGTGCCAGCAGAATGTATTCCCCCCCAGATGAGCAGTTCTTC
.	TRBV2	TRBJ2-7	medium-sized	CASKGAGYEQYF	TGTGCCAGCAAGGGTGCCGGCTACGAGCAGTACTTC
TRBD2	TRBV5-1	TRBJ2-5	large	CASSFTSGGGETQYF	TGCGCCAGCAGCTTCACTAGCGGGGGGGGCGAGACCCAGTACTTC
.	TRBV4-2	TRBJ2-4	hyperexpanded	CASSQGGGGPHGNIQYF	TGTGCCAGCAGCCAAGGGGGAGGGGGGCCCCACGGGAACATTCAGTACTTC
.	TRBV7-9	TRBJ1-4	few	CASSPYPGGRAEKLFF	TGTGCCAGCAGCCCCTACCCCGGGGGTAGAGCTGAAAAACTGTTTTTT
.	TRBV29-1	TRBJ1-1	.	CSVGGAFF	TGCAGCGTTGGGGGCGCTTTCTTT